This T cell receptor (beta chain) is drawn from a study of blood T cell repertoires in COVID-19. The table came from immunoSEQ multiplex PCR; TCRdb's copy has only in-frame clones and leaves some out. The data contain some 260,000 clones, about 88% of them singletons. CDR1 and CDR2 from the germline V gene are SGHDN and FVKESK. This CDR3 region has 18 residues. Trimming removed 0 bases from V and 3 bases from J, with 21 bases in between. The TCR sequence derives from a man younger than 45 with acute COVID-19. The chain couples TRBV14 to TRBJ2-7, with TRBD2 as a possible D gene (6 bases). The sequencing sample was made of PBMCs or T cells enriched from blood (not recorded which). The CDR3 DNA sequence: TGTGCCAGCAGCCAAGATCGGAGTACGGGGGTTGGGAACTACGAGCAGTACGTC. Its protein product is CASSQDRSTGVGNYEQYV.